The clone carrying this T cell receptor beta chain has just one count. The antigen is not known. The authors sorted CD4+ and CD8+ T cells from PBMCs. The record originates from a study of CD8+ T cells in alopecia areata. Study observations and caveats: Greater clonality was observed in lesional scalp samples, especially alopecia totalis/universalis, versus normal scalp. Patients shared TCRs less clearly than mice did, possibly for HLA-related reasons.

Sequencing relied on a cDNA template that was reverse transcribed from extracted RNA. The method was immunoSEQ multiplex PCR; TCRdb's version includes in-frame clones alone and lacks a portion of them. This table holds about 200,000 clones, about 61% found once. This clonotype originated in a human donor in good health. Input material: CD8+ T cells sorted from blood.

CDR3 region: CACFGNEQFF. The CDR3 region has the DNA TGTGCCTGTTTCGGGAATGAGCAGTTCTTC. The chain recombines TRBV30 with TRBJ2-1, with unresolved D. Trimming left V 6 bases short and J 7 bases short, with 7 bases between. There are 10 residues in the CDR3. Per the germline V gene, CDR1 is GTSNPN and CDR2 is SVGIG (reference sequence).